This T cell receptor beta chain comes out of a study of response to subunit inactivated influenza vaccine. In this sample, this clonotype turned up a few times. TCRdb ran MiXCR on the RT-PCR reads and lists one entry per CDR3 protein. The sample carries hundreds of thousands of distinct CDR3 sequences, less than 20% recorded once. The CDR3 totals 15 residues. V lost 8 bases and J lost 5, with 22 bases in between. The receptor was derived from a man aged 45 to 65 who received an inactivated influenza vaccine. The chain uses TRBV12-3 or TRBV12-4 and TRBJ2-7; D possibly corresponds to TRBD1 (6 bases). The sample consisted of PBMCs from blood, taken roughly 13 days after vaccination. CDR3 in DNA: TGTGCCAGCGCTAAGCTGAGGGGGTTCACCCACGAGCAGTACTTC. Its translation is CASAKLRGFTHEQYF.